A single sample is the source of the 2 T cell receptor beta chains below, sequenced in a study of T cells in Graves' hyperthyroidism and ophthalmopathy. TCR beta CDR3 sequences were amplified from RNA transcripts. In the first-round RT-PCR of the TCR CDR3, the HTBI primer set was used. TCRdb reprocessed the multiplex PCR reads with MiXCR, giving one entry per CDR3 protein. The data contain hundreds of thousands of distinct CDR3 sequences, 15% to 20% of them singletons. Sequencing used blood. Receptors originate from a man aged 40-49 years with Graves' ophthalmopathy.

The chain links TRBV19 to TRBJ1-2; D is undetermined. CDR3 length: 11 residues. Germline V gene sequence: CDR1 LNHDA, CDR2 SQIVND (reference sequence). The V end lost 3 bases, the J end lost 7 bases, and 6 bases lay between the germline ends. The CDR3 sequence: CASSIDLGYTF. CDR3 DNA sequence: TGTGCCAGTAGTATTGATCTTGGCTACACCTTC.

This clonotype has just a few counts. The rearrangement links TRBV4-1 to TRBJ2-3, with 7 bases that match TRBD1. The V segment lost 4 bases and the J segment 0 bases; nucleotides outside the gene matches: 7. Germline V gene sequence: CDR1 MGHRA, CDR2 YSYEKL. The CDR3 is 16 amino acids. The CDR3 is CASSRFGTASTDTQYF. CDR3 coding DNA: TGCGCCAGCAGCCGATTTGGGACAGCTAGCACAGATACGCAGTATTTT.